This entry describes one T cell receptor (beta chain). The target antigen is unknown. The data stem from a study of cytomegalovirus exposure and HLA in healthy donors. Study-wide results and limits: Per a prior analysis, the majority of TCR beta V segments were productive roughly 90% or roughly 30% of the time. Sequencing likely caused a cluster of highly shared sequence variants. Later analysis demonstrated an association between a missense DCLRE1C variant and TCR beta V- and J-gene trimming. Presence/absence analysis assumed near-uniform sequencing depth across donors.

60 Vbeta and 13 Jbeta primers were used in PCR. TCRdb's table, derived via immunoSEQ multiplex PCR, lists solely in-frame clones and lacks some. The sample contains fewer than 75,000 clones, approximately 79% of which appear only once. This CDR3 spans 14 amino acids. V lost 2 bases, J lost 0 bases, and 7 bases lay in between. The germline V gene has CDR1 SGHVS and CDR2 FQNEAQ. Material for sequencing was PBMCs. V gene TRBV7-8 combines with J gene TRBJ1-1; D remains ambiguous. The origin of this receptor is a woman in her twenties or thirties in good health and CMV-seronegative. Here the CDR3 DNA reads TGTGCCAGCAGCTTAAGCGCGGTGAACACTGAAGCTTTCTTT. This sequence encodes CASSLSAVNTEAFF.